The sequence of this T cell receptor beta chain was determined in a study of blood T cells in healthy people across ages. Study overall: Every two T cells gave about one barcoded beta molecule via template switching. Findings of the study overall: The unsorted PBMCs prevented any conclusive comparison of naive versus antigen-experienced cells. The donors' CMV status was not determined, possibly confounding changes in expanded clonotypes.

This CDR3 is built from 13 residues. Germline lookup yields CDR1 SGHTA and CDR2 FQGNSA. The V gene lost 2 bases and the J gene lost 7 bases, with 11 bases spanning the gap. On this clonotype itself: What it recognizes is unknown.

The draw of peripheral blood yielded ten milliliters from each donor. Through a sample-barcoded 5' primer and a J-beta primer mix, a second PCR was run for roughly 6 to 11 cycles. TCRdb passed the 5' RACE reads through MiXCR, listing each CDR3 protein once. The profile covers about 1.7 million distinct CDR3 sequences, with approximately 30% appearing a single time and roughly 8% taken by the ten largest. This clonotype was sampled from a woman in her twenties or thirties in good health. The rearrangement uses TRBV7-2 and TRBJ1-2; D call uncertain. Sequences were obtained from blood. The CDR3, as DNA: TGTGCCAGCAGCTTAACGTTGGTAGCTGGCTACACCTTC. This encodes CASSLTLVAGYTF.